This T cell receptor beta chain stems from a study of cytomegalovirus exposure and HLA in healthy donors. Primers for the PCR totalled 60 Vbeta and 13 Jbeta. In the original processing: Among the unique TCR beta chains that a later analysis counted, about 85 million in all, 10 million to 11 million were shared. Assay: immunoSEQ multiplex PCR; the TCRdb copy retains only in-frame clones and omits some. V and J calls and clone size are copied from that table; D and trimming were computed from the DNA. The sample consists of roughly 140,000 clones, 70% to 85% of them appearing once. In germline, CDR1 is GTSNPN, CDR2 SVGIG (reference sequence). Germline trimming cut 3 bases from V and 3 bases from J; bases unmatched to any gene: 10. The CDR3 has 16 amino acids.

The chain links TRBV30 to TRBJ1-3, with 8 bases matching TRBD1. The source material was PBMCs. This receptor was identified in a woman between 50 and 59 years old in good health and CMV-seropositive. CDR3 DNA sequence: TGTGCCTGGAGCGACCGACAGGGGTCAGTTGGAAACACCATATATTTT. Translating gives CAWSDRQGSVGNTIYF.